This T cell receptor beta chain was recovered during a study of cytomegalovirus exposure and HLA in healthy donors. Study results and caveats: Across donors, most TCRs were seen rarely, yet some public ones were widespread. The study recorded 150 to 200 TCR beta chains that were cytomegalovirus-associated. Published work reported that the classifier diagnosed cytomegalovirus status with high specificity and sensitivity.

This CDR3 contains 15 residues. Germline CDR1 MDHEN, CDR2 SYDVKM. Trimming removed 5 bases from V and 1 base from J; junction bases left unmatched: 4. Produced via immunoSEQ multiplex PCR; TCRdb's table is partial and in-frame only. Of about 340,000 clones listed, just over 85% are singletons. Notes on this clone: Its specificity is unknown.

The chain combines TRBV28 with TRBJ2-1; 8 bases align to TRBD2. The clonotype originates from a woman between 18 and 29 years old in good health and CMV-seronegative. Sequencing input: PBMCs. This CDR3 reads CASSGTSMSYNEQFF. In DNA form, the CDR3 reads TGTGCCAGCAGTGGGACTAGTATGTCCTACAATGAGCAGTTCTTC.